This TCR beta chain was recorded in a study of blood T cell repertoires in COVID-19. The overall study: The United States, Italy and Spain provided the acute and convalescent COVID-19 samples. Sources were T cells, B-cell-depleted T cells, or PBMCs; the material itself was cDNA or gDNA.

A Seattle source enrolled patients during active infection and followed them longitudinally. Authors' processing steps: Estimated nucleated cell counts came from reference gene primer amplification. TCRdb's copy holds only in-frame clones and misses some; the assay was immunoSEQ multiplex PCR. For V, J and clone size, that table is used; D and trimming come from the DNA. The sample lists around 210,000 clones, roughly 85% occurring once. The clonotype comes from a man between 45 and 60 years old with COVID-19, enrolled during active disease. Sequencing input: peripheral blood.

DNA of the CDR3: TGTGCCAGCAGCCAAAGGGGGGTTGGAGCGGGGGCCCGCAATGAGCAGTTCTTC. This translates into CASSQRGVGAGARNEQFF. The gene calls are TRBV3-1 (or the pseudogene TRBV3-2) and TRBJ2-1, with 8 nucleotides matching TRBD2. Germline V gene data show CDR1 as LGHDT and CDR2 as YNNKEL (reference sequence). CDR3 length: 18 residues. V was clipped by 2 bases and J by 6 bases; unmatched bases: 15.